These 14 T cell receptor beta chains came from one sample sequenced in a study of T cells in Graves' hyperthyroidism and ophthalmopathy. RNA transcripts provided the source from which TCR beta CDR3 regions were amplified. The TCR CDR3 was amplified in a first-round RT-PCR using the HTBI primer set. MiXCR, run by TCRdb on the multiplex PCR reads, gives a single entry per CDR3 protein. The sample holds more than 650,000 distinct CDR3 sequences, approximately 14% seen once. The specimen sequenced was blood. These receptors were taken from a woman aged 18-29 years with Graves' hyperthyroidism.

This chain connects TRBV7-6 to TRBJ1-1; no definite D call. Looked up from germline, CDR1 is SGHVS and CDR2 is FNYEAQ. This CDR3 comprises 13 residues. V was shortened by 2 bases and J by 3 bases, with 7 bases between the two germline ends. The CDR3 spells CASSLSRDTEAFF. DNA for the CDR3: TGTGCCAGCAGCTTAAGCCGAGACACTGAAGCTTTCTTT.

This clonotype has more than one count but fewer than ten. The chain joins TRBV5-1 to TRBJ2-7; 12 bases are a match to TRBD2. CDR1 and CDR2 from the germline V gene are SGHRS and YFSETQ. V was pared by 3 bases and J by 1 base, with 11 bases of the junction left unmatched. The CDR3 extends over 18 amino acids. The CDR3 reads CASSYGLAGLGGSYEQYF. The CDR3, as DNA: TGCGCCAGCAGCTATGGACTAGCGGGATTGGGTGGGTCCTACGAGCAGTACTTC.

Many counts were recorded for this clonotype. The rearrangement links TRBV6-1 to TRBJ2-5; 7 nucleotides line up with TRBD2. CDR3 length: 13 residues. Germline V gene sequence: CDR1 MNHNS, CDR2 SASEGT. The ends lost 5 bases at V and 5 bases at J; junction bases unmatched: 5. The DNA for the CDR3 is TGTGCCAGCAGTACGGGGGGTCCGGAGACCCAGTACTTC. This codes for CASSTGGPETQYF.

This clonotype was seen a few times. This chain uses TRBV5-8 with TRBJ2-3, with 7 positions matching TRBD2. The length of the CDR3 is 16 residues. V shed 4 bases, J shed 3 bases, and the junction held 11 bases outside the gene matches. Per the germline V gene, CDR1 is SGHTS and CDR2 is YDEGEE. The CDR3: CASSLRLAQLTDTQYF. The CDR3 region has the DNA TGTGCCAGCAGCCTTAGACTAGCACAATTGACAGATACGCAGTATTTT.

This clonotype was recorded many times. CDR3 nucleotides: TGCAGTGCAGAGGGACCGCAGAACTATGGCTACACCTTC. This codes for CSAEGPQNYGYTF. The rearrangement joins TRBV20-1 to TRBJ1-2; TRBD1 is a possible D gene (5 bases). CDR1 is DFQATT, CDR2 SNEGSKA, per germline (reference sequence). V was trimmed by 6 bases and J by 2 bases, leaving 13 bases between them. The CDR3 is made up of 13 amino acids.

V and J are TRBV19 and TRBJ2-5, with a weak D call TRBD1 (5 bases). This CDR3 is built from 14 residues. With 3 bases removed from V and 4 bases from J, the gap between germline ends came to 12 bases. Germline V CDR1 and CDR2: LNHDA, SQIVND (reference sequence). The CDR3 nucleotides read TGTGCCAGTAGTATTCTCAGGGATCCAGAGACCCAGTACTTC. It codes for CASSILRDPETQYF.

In this sample, this clonotype turned up many times. The gene calls are TRBV28 and TRBJ2-1, with 10 bases aligning to TRBD2. After removal of 5 bases from V and 7 bases from J, the junction contained 8 bases not matched to a gene. The CDR3 runs to 15 residues. Germline CDR1 is MDHEN and CDR2 is SYDVKM. CDR3 sequence reads: CASSQSSGGGNEQFF. CDR3 nucleotides: TGTGCCAGCAGTCAATCAAGCGGGGGGGGAAATGAGCAGTTCTTC.

This clonotype was detected many times. The rearrangement uses TRBV28 and TRBJ2-1, with D unresolved. The CDR3 is made up of 12 amino acids. CDR1 MDHEN and CDR2 SYDVKM come from the germline V gene. Trimming shortened V by 5 bases and J by 12 bases, and 14 bases separated the two germline ends. Here the CDR3 reads CASSPPNVGQFF. Here the CDR3 DNA reads TGTGCCAGCAGTCCCCCGAACGTGGGGCAGTTCTTC.

There are many counts of this clonotype. This chain links TRBV20-1 with TRBJ2-1; D uncertain. Trimming pared 1 base from V and 4 bases from J, leaving 11 bases between. The germline V gene has CDR1 DFQATT and CDR2 SNEGSKA (reference sequence). CDR3 length: 14 amino acids. The CDR3 nucleotides are TGCAGTGCTAGAGTGGTCGGCCCATACAATGAGCAGTTCTTC. Translated: CSARVVGPYNEQFF.

This clonotype was observed many times. This chain connects TRBV7-3 to TRBJ2-3, with no clear D. V was trimmed by 0 bases and J by 0 bases, leaving 7 bases between them. CDR3 length: 15 residues. The germline V gene encodes CDR1 SGHTA and CDR2 FQGTGA. This CDR3 is CASSLTTLSTDTQYF. The CDR3, as DNA: TGTGCCAGCAGCTTAACGACACTTAGCACAGATACGCAGTATTTT. Using reference TRBV7-3 and TRBJ2-3 for the parts outside the CDR3, the full variable domain is GAGVSQTPSNKVTEKGKYVELRCDPISGHTALYWYRQSLGQGPEFLIYFQGTGAADDSGLPNDRFFAVRPEGSVSTLKIQRTERGDSAVYLCASSLTTLSTDTQYFGPGTRLTVL.

The chain links TRBV20-1 to TRBJ1-5, with a tentative D call TRBD1 (5 bases). This CDR3 has 14 amino acids. Trimming cost V 5 bases and J 5 bases, with 16 bases left between them. From germline, CDR1 is DFQATT and CDR2 SNEGSKA (reference sequence). The CDR3 DNA sequence: TGCAGTGCTGGGACGGTTTTTTCTGATCAGCCCCAGCATTTT. Translated: CSAGTVFSDQPQHF.

A word on this clonotype: Possible read error: a much larger clone is one base away. This chain's CDR3 is CASGLSGTDQPQHF. For the CDR3, the DNA is TGTGCCAGCGGTTTATCTGGGACGGATCAGCCCCAGCATTTT. The V call is TRBV27, the J call TRBJ1-5; a possible D gene is TRBD1 (5 bases). The CDR3 totals 14 residues. CDR1 and CDR2 (germline): MNHEY, SMNVEV (reference sequence).

This clonotype has just a few counts. The V call is TRBV19, the J call TRBJ1-2, with unresolved D. V lost 3 bases and J lost 3, with 5 bases in between. Germline CDR1 LNHDA, CDR2 SQIVND (reference sequence). CDR3 size: 12 residues. CDR3 protein: CASSMAYYGYTF. The CDR3 bases are TGTGCCAGTAGTATGGCGTACTATGGCTACACCTTC.

The rearrangement joins TRBV7-9 to TRBJ2-7, with TRBD1 matching over 9 bases. The CDR3 is 17 residues long. CDR1 is SEHNR, CDR2 FQNEAQ, per germline (reference sequence). The V and J ends lost 1 base and 4 bases, in that order; junction bases with no gene match: 11. The CDR3 region is CASSLEPNGQGKYEQYF. In nucleotides, the CDR3 is TGTGCCAGCAGCTTAGAGCCCAATGGACAGGGGAAGTACGAGCAGTACTTC. The full variable domain, its missing parts supplied by reference TRBV7-9 and TRBJ2-7, is DTGVSQNPRHKITKRGQNVTFRCDPISEHNRLYWYRQTLGQGPEFLTYFQNEAQLEKSRLLSDRFSAERPKGSFSTLEIQRTEQGDSAMYLCASSLEPNGQGKYEQYFGPGTRLTVT.